One sample yielded the 8 T cell receptor beta chains listed below, sequenced in a study of shared clonotypes between healthy human individuals. Sequenced by immunoSEQ multiplex PCR; TCRdb stores in-frame clones only, minus some. Among around 2.5 million clones listed, under 95% were seen once. The sample taken for sequencing was naive CD4+ T cells from PBMCs. Indicated subset: CD45RA+ positively selected. Source of these receptors: a man younger than 30 in good health. Some clones in this sample may be carry-over from other donors' samples.

The chain recombines TRBV6-5 with TRBJ2-7; D gene ambiguous. With 2 bases removed from V and 0 bases from J, the gap between germline ends came to 8 bases. The length of the CDR3 is 14 residues. Per the germline V gene, CDR1 is MNHEY and CDR2 is SVGAGI. This CDR3 is CASSYGFLSYEQYF. The CDR3 DNA reads as TGTGCCAGCAGTTACGGCTTTCTCTCCTACGAGCAGTACTTC.

The chain links TRBV7-2 to TRBJ2-5; 7 nucleotides match TRBD1. The germline V gene has CDR1 SGHTA and CDR2 FQGNSA. Germline trimming cut 2 bases from V and 4 bases from J; bases unmatched to any gene: 7. CDR3 size: 15 residues. The chain's CDR3 is CASSLLQGLGETQYF. DNA of the CDR3: TGTGCCAGCAGCTTACTACAGGGGCTGGGAGAGACCCAGTACTTC.

The chain links TRBV21-1 to TRBJ2-5. TRBV21-1 is noted as a pseudogene. The CDR3 length is 12 residues. The CDR3 loop reads CASRRGAETQYF. The DNA for the CDR3 is TGTGCCAGCAGAAGGGGGGCGGAGACCCAGTACTTC.

The chain combines TRBV6-5 with TRBJ1-2, with 7 positions matching TRBD1. The CDR3 is made up of 15 amino acids. Unmatched junction bases numbered 13, after V lost 6 bases and J lost 6 bases. CDR1 and CDR2 from the germline V gene are MNHEY and SVGAGI. CDR3 bases: TGTGCCAGCAGCGCTCGTAGGGCAGGGGGGAATGGCTACACCTTC. It codes for CASSARRAGGNGYTF.

This chain uses TRBV5-1 with TRBJ2-7; D possibly corresponds to TRBD2 (5 bases). The CDR3 length is 14 residues. Germline values: CDR1 SGHRS, CDR2 YFSETQ. The ends were cut back, 7 bases at V and 7 bases at J, with 21 bases in the middle. In DNA, the CDR3 is TGCGCCAGCGCCCGTGGGCGGTCCCCGGGGGAGCAGTACTTC. It yields the protein CASARGRSPGEQYF.

The gene calls are TRBV10-3 and TRBJ1-2; possible D gene TRBD1, 6 bases. V was shortened by 11 bases and J by 2 bases, with 21 bases between the two germline ends. Germline V gene data show CDR1 as ENHRY and CDR2 as SYGVKD. This CDR3 comprises 15 residues. The CDR3 DNA reads TGTGCCGCATCCTACGAGGGGGTAGGGAACTATGGCTACACCTTC. Protein: CAASYEGVGNYGYTF.

The rearrangement joins TRBV4-1 to TRBJ2-1; D may be TRBD2 (6 bases). Germline CDR1 is MGHRA and CDR2 is YSYEKL. This CDR3 region has 14 residues. Trimming cost V 2 bases and J 8 bases, with 13 bases left between them. The CDR3 here is CASSQRGGIDEQFF. Written as DNA, the CDR3 is TGCGCCAGCAGCCAACGGGGCGGGATCGATGAGCAGTTCTTC.

The J gene is TRBJ2-1, the V gene TRBV5-8; D gene unclear. Germline CDR1 reads SGHTS; CDR2 reads YDEGEE. The CDR3 loop spans 12 amino acids. Trimming shortened V by 6 bases and J by 11 bases, and 15 bases separated the two germline ends. CDR3 DNA sequence: TGTGCCAGCAACCCCTTGTTGCCTAAGCAGTTCTTC. This encodes CASNPLLPKQFF.